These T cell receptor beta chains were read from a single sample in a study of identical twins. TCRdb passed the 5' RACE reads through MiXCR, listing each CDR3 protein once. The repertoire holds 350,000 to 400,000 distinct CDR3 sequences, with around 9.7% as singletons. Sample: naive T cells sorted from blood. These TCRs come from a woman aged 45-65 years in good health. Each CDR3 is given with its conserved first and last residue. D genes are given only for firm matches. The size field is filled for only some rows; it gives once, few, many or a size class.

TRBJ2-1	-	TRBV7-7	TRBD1	CASSPSVGQGHNEQFF	TGTGCTAGCAGCCCGAGCGTAGGACAGGGCCACAATGAGCAGTTCTTC
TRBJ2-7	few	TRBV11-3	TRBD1	CASSLVLLTGPSSYEQYF	TGTGCCAGCAGCTTAGTTCTTTTGACAGGGCCCAGCTCCTACGAGCAGTACTTC
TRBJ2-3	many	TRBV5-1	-	CASSLAVQGGRTDTQYF	TGCGCCAGCAGCTTGGCGGTACAGGGTGGGAGGACAGATACGCAGTATTTT
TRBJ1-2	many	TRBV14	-	CASSLWSTEGYTF	TGTGCCAGCAGCCTTTGGAGCACGGAAGGCTACACCTTC
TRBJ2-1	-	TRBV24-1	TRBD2	CATSDRSGDSYNEQFF	TGTGCCACCAGTGACCGTAGCGGGGACTCCTACAATGAGCAGTTCTTC
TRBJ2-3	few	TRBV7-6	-	CASSSKASSAQYF	TGTGCCAGCAGCTCAAAGGCCTCTAGTGCGCAGTATTTT
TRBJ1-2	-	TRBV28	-	CASRSYGYTF	TGTGCCAGCAGGAGCTATGGCTACACCTTC
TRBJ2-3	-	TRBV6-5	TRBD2	CASSYWSGRQDTQYF	TGTGCCAGCAGTTATTGGAGCGGGAGGCAAGATACGCAGTATTTT
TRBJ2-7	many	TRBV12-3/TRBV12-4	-	CASSFSPPEQYF	TGTGCCAGCAGTTTTTCCCCCCCCGAGCAGTACTTC
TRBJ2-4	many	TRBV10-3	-	CAISGLGNIQYF	TGTGCCATCAGTGGACTGGGTAACATTCAGTACTTC
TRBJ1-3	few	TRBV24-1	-	CATSGLSYPSEARGNGNTIYF	TGTGCCACCAGTGGTCTCAGCTACCCCTCTGAAGCCAGGGGTAATGGAAACACCATATATTTT
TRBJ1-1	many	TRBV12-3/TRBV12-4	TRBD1	CASSPGQGHTEAFF	TGTGCCAGCAGTCCGGGACAGGGGCACACTGAAGCTTTCTTT
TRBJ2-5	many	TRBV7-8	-	CASSPSTRVEETQYF	TGTGCCAGCAGCCCTTCGACTAGAGTGGAAGAGACCCAGTACTTC
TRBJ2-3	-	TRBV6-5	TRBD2	CASSLTSARTDTQYF	TGTGCCAGCAGCCTCACTAGCGCCCGCACAGATACGCAGTATTTT
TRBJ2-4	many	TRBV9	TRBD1	CASSVGQGSGKNIQYF	TGTGCCAGCAGCGTAGGACAGGGAAGTGGCAAAAACATTCAGTACTTC
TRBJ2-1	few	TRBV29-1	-	CSVEERVRVGRVDDEQFF	TGCAGCGTTGAAGAAAGGGTCAGGGTAGGAAGGGTTGACGATGAGCAGTTCTTC
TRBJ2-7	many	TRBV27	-	CASSPNPSTYEQYF	TGTGCCAGCAGTCCTAACCCTTCGACCTACGAGCAGTACTTC
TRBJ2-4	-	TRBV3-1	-	CASSQSAVAKNIQYF	TGTGCCAGCAGCCAGTCTGCGGTAGCCAAAAACATTCAGTACTTC
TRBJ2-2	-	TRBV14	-	CASSQSQGPSGELFF	TGTGCCAGCAGCCAATCTCAGGGACCATCGGGGGAGCTGTTTTTT
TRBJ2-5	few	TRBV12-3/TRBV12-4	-	CASSFSLGGWQKRTQYF	TGTGCCAGCAGTTTCTCTCTCGGGGGCTGGCAGAAGAGAACCCAGTACTTC
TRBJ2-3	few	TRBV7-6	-	CASSPLRQATDTQYF	TGTGCCAGCAGCCCCCTCCGGCAGGCCACAGATACGCAGTATTTT
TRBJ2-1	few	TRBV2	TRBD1	CATLEGTAQFF	TGTGCCACTCTCGAGGGGACAGCACAGTTCTTC
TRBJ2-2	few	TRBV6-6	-	CASSSGTTLTGELFF	TGTGCCAGCAGTAGCGGGACAACTCTAACCGGGGAGCTGTTTTTT
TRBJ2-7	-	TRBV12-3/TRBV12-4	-	CASSFGLHAYEQYF	TGTGCCAGCAGTTTTGGGCTACATGCCTACGAGCAGTACTTC
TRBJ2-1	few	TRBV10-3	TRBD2	CAIRGTSGERNEQFF	TGTGCCATCAGGGGGACTAGCGGGGAACGCAATGAGCAGTTCTTC
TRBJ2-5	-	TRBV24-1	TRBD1	CATSSRTGQETQYF	TGTGCCACCAGCTCGAGGACAGGACAAGAGACCCAGTACTTC
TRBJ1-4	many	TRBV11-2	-	CASSRASLYEKLFF	TGTGCCAGCAGTCGGGCCTCCCTCTATGAAAAACTGTTTTTT
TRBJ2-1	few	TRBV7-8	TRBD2	CASSLGGGFFRIEQFF	TGTGCCAGCAGCTTAGGGGGAGGGTTTTTTCGTATTGAGCAGTTCTTC
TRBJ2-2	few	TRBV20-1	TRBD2	CSAGTSGLSGELFF	TGCAGTGCCGGGACTAGCGGGTTATCCGGGGAGCTGTTTTTT
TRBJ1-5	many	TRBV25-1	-	CASSTRDQPQHF	TGTGCCAGCAGTACCAGAGATCAGCCCCAGCATTTT
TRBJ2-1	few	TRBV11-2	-	CASSLGRNYNEQFF	TGTGCCAGCAGCTTAGGGCGGAACTACAATGAGCAGTTCTTC
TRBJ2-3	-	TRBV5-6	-	CASSAAPMGPDTQYF	TGTGCCAGCAGCGCAGCCCCTATGGGGCCAGATACGCAGTATTTT
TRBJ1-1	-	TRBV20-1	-	CSADRGDTEAFF	TGCAGTGCTGATAGGGGTGACACTGAAGCTTTCTTT
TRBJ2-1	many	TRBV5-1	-	CASSYTGTRNEQFF	TGCGCCAGCAGTTATACAGGGACTCGTAATGAGCAGTTCTTC